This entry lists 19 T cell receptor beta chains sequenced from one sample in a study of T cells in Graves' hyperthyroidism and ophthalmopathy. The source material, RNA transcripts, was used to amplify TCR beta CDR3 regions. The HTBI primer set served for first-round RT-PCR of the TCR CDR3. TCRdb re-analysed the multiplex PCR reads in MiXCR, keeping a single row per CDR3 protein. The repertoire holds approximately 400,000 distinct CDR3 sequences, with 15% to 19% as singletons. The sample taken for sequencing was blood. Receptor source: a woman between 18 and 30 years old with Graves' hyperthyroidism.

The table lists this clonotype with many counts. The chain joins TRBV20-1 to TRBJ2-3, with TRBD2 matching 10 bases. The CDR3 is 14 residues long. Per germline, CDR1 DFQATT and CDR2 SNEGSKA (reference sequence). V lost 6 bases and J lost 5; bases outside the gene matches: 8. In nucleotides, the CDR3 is TGCAGTGCAAGGACTAGCGGTTTTGGAGATACGCAGTATTTT. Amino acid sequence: CSARTSGFGDTQYF.

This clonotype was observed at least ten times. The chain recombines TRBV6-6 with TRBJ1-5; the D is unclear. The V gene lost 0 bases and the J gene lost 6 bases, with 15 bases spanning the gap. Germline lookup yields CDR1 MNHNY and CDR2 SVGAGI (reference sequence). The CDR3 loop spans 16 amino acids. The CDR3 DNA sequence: TGTGCCAGCAGTTACTCTGTCTCGACGGCGGGTCAGCCCCAGCATTTT. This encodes CASSYSVSTAGQPQHF.

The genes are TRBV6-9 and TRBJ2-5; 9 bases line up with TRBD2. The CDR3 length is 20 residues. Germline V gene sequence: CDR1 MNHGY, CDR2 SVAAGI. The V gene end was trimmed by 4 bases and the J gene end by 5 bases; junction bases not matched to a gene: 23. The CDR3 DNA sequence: TGTGCCAGCAGTTCCACAGGGGCGGGGGCGAGCGGGAGGCCAGGGGAGACCCAGTACTTC. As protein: CASSSTGAGASGRPGETQYF.

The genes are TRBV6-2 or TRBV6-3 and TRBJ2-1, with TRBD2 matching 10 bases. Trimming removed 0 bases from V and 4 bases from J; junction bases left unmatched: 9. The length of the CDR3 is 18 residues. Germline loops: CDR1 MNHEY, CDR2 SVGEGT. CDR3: CASSYSRVAGGVYNEQFF. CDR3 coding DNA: TGTGCCAGCAGTTACTCGCGGGTAGCGGGGGGAGTTTACAATGAGCAGTTCTTC.

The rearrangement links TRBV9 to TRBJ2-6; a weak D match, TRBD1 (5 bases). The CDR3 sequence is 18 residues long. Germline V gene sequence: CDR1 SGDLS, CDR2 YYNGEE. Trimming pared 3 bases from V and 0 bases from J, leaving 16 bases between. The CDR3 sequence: CASSAAGNTPSGANVLTF. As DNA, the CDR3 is TGTGCCAGCAGCGCGGCAGGGAATACGCCCTCTGGGGCCAACGTCCTGACTTTC.

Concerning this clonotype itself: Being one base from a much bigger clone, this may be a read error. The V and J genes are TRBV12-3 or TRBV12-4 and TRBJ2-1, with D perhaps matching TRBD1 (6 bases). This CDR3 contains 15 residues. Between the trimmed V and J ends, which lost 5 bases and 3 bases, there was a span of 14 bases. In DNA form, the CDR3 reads TGTGCCAGCAGTGCCGGGACAAGAGGCTACAATGAGCAGTTCTTC. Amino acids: CASSAGTRGYNEQFF.

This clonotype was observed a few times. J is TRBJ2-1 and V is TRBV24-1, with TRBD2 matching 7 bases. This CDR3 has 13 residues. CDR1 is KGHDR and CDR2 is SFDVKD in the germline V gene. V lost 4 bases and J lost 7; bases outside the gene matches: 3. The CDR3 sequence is CATSEYGGNEQFF. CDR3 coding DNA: TGTGCCACCAGTGAATACGGGGGGAATGAGCAGTTCTTC.

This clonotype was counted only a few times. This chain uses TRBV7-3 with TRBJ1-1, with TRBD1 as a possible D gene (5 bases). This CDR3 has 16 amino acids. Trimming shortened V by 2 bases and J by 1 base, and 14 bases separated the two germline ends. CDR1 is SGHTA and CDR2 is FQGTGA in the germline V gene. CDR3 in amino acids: CASSLWAGGGNTEAFF. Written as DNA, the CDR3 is TGTGCCAGCAGCTTATGGGCCGGGGGAGGGAACACTGAAGCTTTCTTT.

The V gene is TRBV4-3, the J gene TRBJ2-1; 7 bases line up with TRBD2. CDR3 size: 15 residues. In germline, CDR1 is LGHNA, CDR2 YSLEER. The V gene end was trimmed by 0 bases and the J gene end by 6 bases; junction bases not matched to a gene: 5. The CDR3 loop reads CASSQDSGLLNEQFF. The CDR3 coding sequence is TGCGCCAGCAGCCAAGATTCGGGACTACTCAATGAGCAGTTCTTC.

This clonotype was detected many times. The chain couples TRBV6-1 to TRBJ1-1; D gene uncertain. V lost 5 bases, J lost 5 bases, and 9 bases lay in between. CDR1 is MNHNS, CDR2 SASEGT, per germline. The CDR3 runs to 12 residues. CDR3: CASSYGRTEAFF. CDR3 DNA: TGTGCCAGCAGTTACGGTAGAACTGAAGCTTTCTTT.

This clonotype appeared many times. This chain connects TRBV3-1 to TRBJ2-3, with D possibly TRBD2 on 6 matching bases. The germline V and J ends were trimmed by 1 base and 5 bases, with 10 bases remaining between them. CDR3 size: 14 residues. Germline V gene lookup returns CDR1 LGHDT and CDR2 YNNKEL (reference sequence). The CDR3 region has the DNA TGTGCCAGCAGCCAAGCGGGAGCGGTAGATACGCAGTATTTT. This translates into CASSQAGAVDTQYF.

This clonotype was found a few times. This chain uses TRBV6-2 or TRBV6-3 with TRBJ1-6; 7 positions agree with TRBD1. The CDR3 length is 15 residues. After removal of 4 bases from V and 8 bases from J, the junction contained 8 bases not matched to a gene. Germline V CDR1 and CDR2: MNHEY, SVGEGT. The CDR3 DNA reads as TGTGCCAGCAGTTCTGAAGGACAGGTATATTCACCCCTCCACTTT. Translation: CASSSEGQVYSPLHF.

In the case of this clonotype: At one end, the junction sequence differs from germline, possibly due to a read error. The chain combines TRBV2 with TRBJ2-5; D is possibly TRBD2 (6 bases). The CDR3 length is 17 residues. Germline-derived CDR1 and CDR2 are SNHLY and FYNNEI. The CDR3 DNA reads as TGTGCCAGCAGTGACATTGTTGCGGGACTGGGGGGAGAGACCCAGTGCTTC. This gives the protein CASSDIVAGLGGETQCF.

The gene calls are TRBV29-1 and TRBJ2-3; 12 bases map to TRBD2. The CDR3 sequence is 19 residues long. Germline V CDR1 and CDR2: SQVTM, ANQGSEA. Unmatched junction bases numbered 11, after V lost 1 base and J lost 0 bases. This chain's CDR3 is CSVEGSVGTSGYSTDTQYF. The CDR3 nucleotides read TGCAGCGTTGAAGGGAGTGTTGGGACTAGCGGGTATAGCACAGATACGCAGTATTTT.

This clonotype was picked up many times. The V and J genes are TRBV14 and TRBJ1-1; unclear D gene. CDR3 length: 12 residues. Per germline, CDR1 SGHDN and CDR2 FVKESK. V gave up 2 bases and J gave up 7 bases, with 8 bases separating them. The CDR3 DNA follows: TGTGCCAGCAGCCAACAAAGAGGTGAAGCTTTCTTT. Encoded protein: CASSQQRGEAFF.

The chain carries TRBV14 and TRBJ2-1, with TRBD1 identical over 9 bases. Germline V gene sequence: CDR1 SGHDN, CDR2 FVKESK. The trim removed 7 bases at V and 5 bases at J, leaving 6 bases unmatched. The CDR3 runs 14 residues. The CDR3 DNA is TGTGCCAGCAACCACCGGGACAGGGACAATGAGCAGTTCTTC. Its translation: CASNHRDRDNEQFF.

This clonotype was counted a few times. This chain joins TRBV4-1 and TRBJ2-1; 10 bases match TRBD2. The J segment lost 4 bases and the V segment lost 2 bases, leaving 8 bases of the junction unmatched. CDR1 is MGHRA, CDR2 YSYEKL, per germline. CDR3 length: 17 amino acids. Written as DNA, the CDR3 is TGCGCCAGCAGCCAACTCCCTAGCGGGAGAAGGTACAATGAGCAGTTCTTC. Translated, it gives CASSQLPSGRRYNEQFF.

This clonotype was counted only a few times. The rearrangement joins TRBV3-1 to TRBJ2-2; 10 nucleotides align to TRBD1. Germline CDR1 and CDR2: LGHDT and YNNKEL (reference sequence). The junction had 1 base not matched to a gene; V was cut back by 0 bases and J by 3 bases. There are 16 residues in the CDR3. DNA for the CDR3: TGTGCCAGCAGCCAAGAAGGGACAGGGGACACCGGGGAGCTGTTTTTT. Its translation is CASSQEGTGDTGELFF.

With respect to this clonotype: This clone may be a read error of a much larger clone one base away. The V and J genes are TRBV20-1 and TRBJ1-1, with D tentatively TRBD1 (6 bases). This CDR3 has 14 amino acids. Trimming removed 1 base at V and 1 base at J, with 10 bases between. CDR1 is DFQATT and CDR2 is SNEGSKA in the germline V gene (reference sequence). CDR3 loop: CSARVGGANTEAFF. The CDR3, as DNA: TGCAGTGCTAGAGTTGGGGGGGCGAACACTGAAGCTTTCTTT.